This T cell receptor beta chain was obtained from a study of T cells in Graves' hyperthyroidism and ophthalmopathy. Cells are PBMCs isolated from roughly 9.2 ml of fresh blood. The TCR beta CDR3 regions underwent amplification using RNA transcripts as the source. The TCR CDR3 first-round RT-PCR relied on the HTBI primer set. One entry per CDR3 protein, called by TCRdb with MiXCR from the multiplex PCR reads. The sample lists 400,000 to 500,000 distinct CDR3 sequences; about an eighth were seen once. Many counts were recorded for this clonotype. The sequence was collected from a woman aged 18 to 35 with Graves' hyperthyroidism. Sequenced input: blood.

CDR3 in DNA: TGTGCCAGCAGTTACTCGAAGGGACTCCGCACAGATACGCAGTATTTT. It translates to CASSYSKGLRTDTQYF. V usage is TRBV6-2 or TRBV6-3 and J usage is TRBJ2-3, with a weak D call TRBD2 (6 bases). V gave up 0 bases and J gave up 1 base, with 11 bases separating them. The CDR3 covers 16 residues. Germline V gene data show CDR1 as MNHEY and CDR2 as SVGEGT.